The clone carrying this T cell receptor beta chain showed up many times. This specimen belongs to a study of T-cell reconstitution after alpha-beta-depleted transplantation in children. CDR1 and CDR2 from the germline V gene are DFQATT and SNEGSKA (reference sequence). The CDR3 runs to 11 residues. The V end was cut by 2 bases, the J end by 4 bases, with 2 bases between. Researchers prepared the TCRbeta library using unique molecular identifiers, the study reports. TCRdb re-called the PCR reads through MiXCR, storing one row per CDR3 protein. The sample carries over 450,000 distinct CDR3 sequences, approximately 10% recorded once.

This chain uses TRBV20-1 with TRBJ2-2; the D is unclear. The clonotype comes from a child under 10 years old with inherited bone marrow failure, due to receive a stem cell transplant. Sample: PBMCs, taken before TCRalphabeta/CD19-depleted stem cell transplant. The CDR3 bases are TGCAGTGCTAGAACCACCGGGGAGCTGTTTTTT. Its protein product is CSARTTGELFF.